This T cell receptor (beta chain) stems from a study of cytomegalovirus exposure and HLA in healthy donors. V dropped 6 bases and J dropped 2; count of bases not matched to a gene: 12. The germline CDR1 and CDR2 sequences are KGHSH and LQKENI. The CDR3 sequence is 16 residues long. Worth noting for this clone: The antigen is undetermined.

Vbeta (60) and Jbeta (13) primers were used in the PCR. Assay: immunoSEQ multiplex PCR; the TCRdb copy retains only in-frame clones and omits some. The table lists about 150,000 clones, roughly three quarters of them singletons. General study results and limits: Upon later analysis, TCR association rates were observed to vary by HLA locus, being highest for DRB1 and lowest for HLA-C. Earlier analysis looked at TCR beta V segments, and most were productive about 87% or about 30% of the time.

The clonotype originates from a man aged 25-45 years in good health and CMV-seropositive. J is TRBJ1-2 and V is TRBV18; TRBD1 agrees at 7 bases. The sample taken for sequencing was PBMCs. For the CDR3, the DNA is TGTGCCAGCTCGCTTGGTCGGGACAGTGTGAACTATGGCTACACCTTC. It yields the protein CASSLGRDSVNYGYTF.